A selection of T cell receptor beta chains follows, all from one sample in a study of blood T cell repertoires in COVID-19. TCRdb's copy holds only in-frame clones and misses some; the assay was immunoSEQ multiplex PCR. The table shows about 130,000 clones, with about four fifths occurring only once. Sequenced input: peripheral blood. These receptors were obtained from a woman aged 70 to 79 with COVID-19, enrolled during active disease. Each CDR3 is given with its conserved first and last residue. D genes are given only for firm matches. A row's size may be missing; if present it is once, few, many or a size class.

TRBV7-8,NA,TRBJ2-7,NA,CASSLLQGGRKQYF,TGTGCCAGCAGCCTACTACAGGGTGGTCGAAAGCAGTACTTC
TRBV27,NA,TRBJ2-1,NA,CASSLRRLVPLDEQFF,TGTGCCAGCAGTCTGAGGCGACTAGTTCCCCTCGATGAGCAGTTCTTC
TRBV6-6,NA,TRBJ2-3,TRBD2,CASSYSKLAGGDTQYF,TGTGCCAGCAGTTACTCGAAATTAGCGGGGGGAGATACGCAGTATTTT
TRBV19,NA,TRBJ2-5,NA,CASSPGSGVETQYF,TGTGCCAGTAGCCCGGGGTCAGGGGTAGAGACCCAGTACTTC
TRBV9,few,TRBJ2-5,NA,CASSDGGSVETQYF,TGTGCCAGCAGCGACGGGGGTTCAGTAGAGACCCAGTACTTC
TRBV7-9,NA,TRBJ2-7,NA,CATDLQGESHEQYF,TGTGCCACCGACTTACAGGGTGAAAGCCACGAGCAGTACTTC
TRBV13,NA,TRBJ2-1,TRBD1,CASSPGTVSYNEQFF,TGTGCCAGCAGCCCCGGGACAGTCTCCTACAATGAGCAGTTCTTC
TRBV11-2,NA,TRBJ2-1,NA,CASSLESRSSYNEQFF,TGTGCCAGCAGCTTAGAATCTCGGAGCTCCTACAATGAGCAGTTCTTC
TRBV5-1,NA,TRBJ2-3,NA,CASSSSGVSTDTQYF,TGCGCCAGCAGCAGCAGCGGAGTTAGCACAGATACGCAGTATTTT
TRBV30,NA,TRBJ1-5,NA,CAWSTPSGQPQHF,TGTGCCTGGAGTACCCCCTCGGGTCAGCCCCAGCATTTT
TRBV6-1,NA,TRBJ2-5,NA,CASSEFVTSLETQYF,TGTGCCAGCAGTGAATTTGTAACTAGTTTGGAGACCCAGTACTTC
TRBV6-5,NA,TRBJ1-1,NA,CASSYSSLGDGSEAFF,TGTGCCAGCAGTTACTCGTCGTTAGGGGATGGCTCTGAAGCTTTCTTT
TRBV6-4,once,TRBJ2-1,NA,CASSLLVSGEQFF,TGTGCCAGCAGTCTACTGGTATCCGGTGAGCAGTTCTTC
TRBV9,NA,TRBJ2-5,NA,CASSVGPSRGETQYF,TGTGCCAGCAGCGTAGGCCCCTCCAGGGGTGAGACCCAGTACTTC
TRBV4-1,NA,TRBJ2-7,NA,CASSPHATQNYEQYF,TGCGCCAGCAGCCCCCACGCAACGCAGAACTACGAGCAGTACTTC
TRBV15,once,TRBJ2-7,TRBD1,CATSRAGQGYEQYF,TGTGCCACCAGCAGAGCAGGACAGGGCTACGAGCAGTACTTC
TRBV5-1,once,TRBJ2-7,TRBD1,CASSLDQGQGAYEQYF,TGCGCCAGCAGCTTGGATCAAGGACAGGGTGCCTACGAGCAGTACTTC
TRBV18,NA,TRBJ2-5,TRBD2,CASSPRLAGSETQYF,TGTGCCAGCTCACCTCGTCTAGCGGGGTCGGAGACCCAGTACTTC
TRBV7-7,many,TRBJ2-1,TRBD2,CASSPSGGAWNEQFF,TGTGCTAGCAGCCCTAGCGGGGGGGCCTGGAATGAGCAGTTCTTC
TRBV30,NA,TRBJ1-1,NA,CAWSEGGDTEAFF,TGTGCCTGGAGTGAGGGCGGGGACACTGAAGCTTTCTTT
TRBV19,once,TRBJ2-7,NA,CASSPSVGQTYYEQYF,TGTGCCAGTAGTCCCTCCGTGGGGCAGACTTACTACGAGCAGTACTTC
TRBV18,NA,TRBJ2-1,NA,CASSPPITGSEQFF,TGTGCCAGCTCACCACCTATAACAGGGAGTGAGCAGTTCTTC
TRBV7-2,NA,TRBJ2-5,NA,CASSLRGRGQETQYF,TGTGCCAGCAGCCTCAGGGGAAGGGGACAAGAGACCCAGTACTTC
TRBV30,NA,TRBJ2-7,NA,CAWSVKQPPPEQYF,TGTGCCTGGAGTGTAAAACAGCCGCCCCCGGAGCAGTACTTC
TRBV30,NA,TRBJ1-4,TRBD1,CAWSVFGPGGEKLFF,TGTGCCTGGAGTGTATTTGGGCCAGGGGGCGAAAAACTGTTTTTT
TRBV6-5,NA,TRBJ1-4,TRBD1,CASRSTGGREKLFF,TGTGCCAGCAGATCCACAGGGGGACGTGAAAAACTGTTTTTT
TRBV11-2,few,TRBJ2-7,TRBD2,CASSFPDLAGGYEQYF,TGTGCCAGCAGCTTCCCTGACCTAGCGGGGGGCTACGAGCAGTACTTC
TRBV6-5,once,TRBJ1-3,NA,CASRTTGSGNTIYF,TGTGCCAGCAGAACTACAGGGTCTGGAAACACCATATATTTT
TRBV7-9,NA,TRBJ2-1,NA,CATSRGSNYNEQFF,TGTGCCACGAGTCGCGGATCAAACTACAATGAGCAGTTCTTC
TRBV5-5,NA,TRBJ1-1,NA,CASSPQTSSNTEAFF,TGTGCCAGCAGCCCCCAGACAAGTTCGAACACTGAAGCTTTCTTT
TRBV5-1,NA,TRBJ2-3,NA,CASSLEQGRGDTQYF,TGCGCCAGCAGCTTGGAGCAGGGTAGGGGGGATACGCAGTATTTT
TRBV19,NA,TRBJ2-5,TRBD2,CASSTSLAGGGAQYF,TGTGCCAGTAGTACTTCCCTAGCGGGGGGTGGGGCCCAGTACTTC
TRBV29-1,NA,TRBJ2-7,NA,CSVEEAPSFEQYF,TGCAGCGTTGAAGAAGCCCCTTCTTTTGAGCAGTACTTC